One and the same sample provided the 18 T cell receptor beta chains below, sequenced in a study of tumor and adjacent non-tumor tissue in lung cancer. The template was RNA from unsorted bulk tissue. The library came from three nested PCR rounds adapted from ARM-PCR protocols. TCRdb fed the multiplex PCR reads into MiXCR, producing one record per CDR3 protein. The repertoire consists of tens of thousands of distinct CDR3 sequences, with just under 60% occurring once and the leading ten covering 20%. Material for sequencing was lung tumor tissue. All receptors derive from a man aged 45 to 65 with non-small cell lung cancer.

This clonotype was found a few times. The CDR3 coding sequence is TGTGCCAGCAGCTTCGGGTTTCTCTTCGGCTCTGGAAACACCATATATTTT. Translating it yields CASSFGFLFGSGNTIYF. V usage is TRBV28 and J usage is TRBJ1-3; D is undetermined. This CDR3 is 17 amino acids long. From germline, CDR1 is MDHEN and CDR2 SYDVKM. V was cut by 6 bases and J by 0 bases, with 18 bases left in between. Full variable domain (rest looked up from reference TRBV28 and TRBJ1-3): DVKVTQSSRYLVKRTGEKVFLECVQDMDHENMFWYRQDPGLGLRLIYFSYDVKMKEKGDIPEGYSVSREKKERFSLILESASTNQTSMYLCASSFGFLFGSGNTIYFGEGSWLTVV.

This clonotype was found many times. The rearrangement uses TRBV29-1 and TRBJ2-7, with D possibly TRBD1 on 6 matching bases. Germline CDR1 reads SQVTM; CDR2 reads ANQGSEA. V was pared by 2 bases and J by 0 bases, with 17 bases between. This CDR3 has 16 amino acids. As DNA, the CDR3 is TGCAGCGTTGAAAGGGCGACAGGCGAAAGCTCCTACGAGCAGTACTTC. Translation: CSVERATGESSYEQYF.

About this clonotype itself: A junction boundary mismatches the germline segment, possibly from a read error. This chain connects TRBV12-3 or TRBV12-4 to TRBJ2-6, with D unclear. The CDR3 loop spans 18 amino acids. The CDR3: CAGSFGQATSSRANVLTF. CDR3 nucleotide sequence: TGTGCCGGCAGTTTTGGGCAGGCCACCAGCTCTAGGGCCAACGTCCTGACTTTC.

As for this clonotype: Given a much more abundant clone one base away, this may be a read error. This rearrangement joins TRBV6-6 to TRBJ1-6, with a weak D call TRBD1 (5 bases). The germline gives CDR1 MNHNY, CDR2 SVGAGI (reference sequence). This CDR3 comprises 15 residues. CDR3 protein: CSSSRGNTYNSPLHF. The CDR3 DNA is TGTTCCAGCAGTCGGGGGAACACCTATAATTCACCCCTCCACTTT.

To note about this clonotype: A much larger clone differs by one base, so this may be a read error. The V gene is TRBV28, the J gene TRBJ1-1, with D possibly being TRBD1 (6 bases). The germline V gene has CDR1 MDHEN and CDR2 SYDVKM. The CDR3 consists of 12 residues. The CDR3 is CANSSDSSEAFF. In DNA, the CDR3 is TGTGCCAACAGTTCGGACAGTTCTGAAGCTTTCTTT. The full variable domain, its missing parts supplied by reference TRBV28 and TRBJ1-1, is DVKVTQSSRYLVKRTGEKVFLECVQDMDHENMFWYRQDPGLGLRLIYFSYDVKMKEKGDIPEGYSVSREKKERFSLILESASTNQTSMYLCANSSDSSEAFFGQGTRLTVV.

This clonotype has a handful of counts. This may come from a read error, since a much larger clone is one base off. The chain carries TRBV4-1 and TRBJ2-1; no clear D. The germline V gene has CDR1 MGHRA and CDR2 YSYEKL. The CDR3 is 12 residues long. The CDR3: CTSSHVTQKQFF. The DNA of the CDR3 is TGCACCAGCAGCCACGTGACTCAGAAACAGTTCTTC.

As to this clonotype: Germline and junction disagree at one end, which may indicate a read error. J is TRBJ2-1 and V is TRBV6-1; D might be TRBD1 (5 bases). CDR3 length: 13 amino acids. CDR1 is MNHNS and CDR2 is SASEGT in the germline V gene. The CDR3 nucleotides read TGTGCCACCCGGACAAGCAGGAGCTATGAGCAGCTCTTC. This encodes CATRTSRSYEQLF.

This clonotype was seen a few times. The chain combines TRBV14 with TRBJ2-7; 10 bases are a match to TRBD1. Germline assignment: CDR1 SGHDN and CDR2 FVKESK. Unmatched junction bases numbered 7, after V lost 6 bases and J lost 5 bases. The CDR3 has 14 residues. The CDR3 protein is CASRRGQGMDEQYF. The DNA for the CDR3 is TGTGCCAGCAGAAGGGGACAGGGGATGGACGAGCAGTACTTC.

The rearrangement joins TRBV6-5 to TRBJ1-5; D is undetermined. The DNA end lines up better with TRBJ2-3; the J call may be wrong. The CDR3 sequence is 13 residues long. The V gene's germline CDR1 is MNHEY and CDR2 SVGAGI. The CDR3 region has the DNA TGTGCCAGCAGTTATAGGGATAATCAGCCCCAGTATTTT. Translating gives CASSYRDNQPQYF.

Notes on this clonotype: This may be a read error: a much more frequent sequence differs by one nucleotide. V gene TRBV4-1 combines with J gene TRBJ1-5, with D perhaps matching TRBD1 (5 bases). The length of the CDR3 is 15 residues. From germline, CDR1 is MGHRA and CDR2 YSYEKL. The CDR3 DNA follows: TGCGCCACCAGCCAAGTGGAGCAGGGACATCAGCCCCAGCATTTT. Translation: CATSQVEQGHQPQHF.

To note about this clonotype: A read error may be the cause here, since a much bigger clone is one base away. This chain uses TRBV12-3 or TRBV12-4 with TRBJ2-4; D is unresolved. The CDR3 consists of 14 residues. V lost 4 bases to trimming and J lost 0 bases, with 7 bases between them. This chain's CDR3 is CASSYWGAKNIQYF. For the CDR3, the DNA is TGTGCCAGCAGTTATTGGGGAGCCAAAAACATTCAGTACTTC.

Turning to this clonotype: One end of the junction does not line up with germline, which may come from a read error. The chain has TRBV11-3 and TRBJ2-1; 8 positions match TRBD2. Germline values: CDR1 SGHNT, CDR2 YENEEA. CDR3 length: 15 amino acids. Written as DNA, the CDR3 is TGTGCCAGCAGCCTAGCGGGCCATGCTGCCAATGAGCAATTCTTC. Protein sequence: CASSLAGHAANEQFF.

The chain has TRBV5-5 and TRBJ2-2; the D gene is possibly TRBD1 (5 bases). This CDR3 spans 15 amino acids. Trimming left V 2 bases short and J 5 bases short, with 13 bases between. Germline CDR1 reads SGHKS; CDR2 reads YYEKEE (reference sequence). The CDR3 protein is CASSLGHRKTGELFF. DNA of the CDR3: TGTGCCAGCAGCTTAGGACACAGAAAAACCGGGGAGCTGTTTTTT. The whole variable domain, remainder taken from reference TRBV5-5 and TRBJ2-2, is DAGVTQSPTHLIKTRGQQVTLRCSPISGHKSVSWYQQVLGQGPQFIFQYYEKEERGRGNFPDRFSARQFPNYSSELNVNALLLGDSALYLCASSLGHRKTGELFFGEGSRLTVL.

This clonotype was seen a handful of times. This chain uses TRBV7-2 with TRBJ2-1, with 11 bases fitting TRBD2. The CDR3 is 17 amino acids. Per the germline V gene, CDR1 is SGHTA and CDR2 is FQGNSA. V was pared by 5 bases and J by 8 bases, with 14 bases of the junction left unmatched. CDR3 bases: TGTGCCAGCAGCCGAAAGGGGCTAGCGGGGGGCTTGGATGAGCAGTTCTTC. This encodes CASSRKGLAGGLDEQFF.

The sample holds many counts of this clonotype. The V gene is TRBV20-1, the J gene TRBJ1-6, with a weak D call TRBD1 (6 bases). Germline V CDR1 and CDR2: DFQATT, SNEGSKA (reference sequence). This CDR3 has 13 amino acids. Trimming shortened V by 3 bases and J by 6 bases, and 9 bases separated the two germline ends. CDR3 in amino acids: CSARDSFNSPLHF. DNA for the CDR3: TGCAGTGCTAGGGACAGCTTTAATTCACCCCTCCACTTT.

Turning to this clonotype: A junction boundary mismatches the germline segment, possibly from a read error. The J gene is TRBJ1-6, the V gene TRBV6-5; D perhaps matches TRBD1 (5 bases). The CDR3 runs 15 residues. Per the germline V gene, CDR1 is MNHEY and CDR2 is SVGAGI. CDR3 in amino acids: CAITPGTRVNSSLHF. DNA of the CDR3: TGTGCCATCACTCCTGGGACTAGGGTTAATTCATCCCTCCACTTT.

Concerning this clonotype: Relative to the germline gene, one junction end is altered; a read error may explain this. The genes are TRBV11-2 and TRBJ2-3, with TRBD2 matching 7 bases. The CDR3 contains 16 residues. Germline assignment: CDR1 SGHAT and CDR2 FQNNGV. CDR3 amino acids: CDSSSHYRTSTNTQYF. The DNA for the CDR3 is TGTGACAGCAGCTCACATTACAGGACTAGTACAAATACGCAGTATTTT.

About this clonotype: A much larger clone differs from this one at a single base, so this may be a read error. The V gene is TRBV6-4, the J gene TRBJ1-5; D unclear. Germline loops: CDR1 MRHNA, CDR2 SNTAGT. The CDR3 sequence is 13 residues long. CDR3 DNA sequence: TGTGCCAGCAGTGACGAGGGTAATCAGCTCCAGCATTTT. It encodes CASSDEGNQLQHF.